The 25 T cell receptor beta chains listed next were all sequenced from one sample in a study of blood T cell repertoires in COVID-19. Using immunoSEQ multiplex PCR, the repertoire was profiled, and TCRdb retains in-frame clones only, with some absent. The sample shows under 200,000 clones, roughly 80% of them seen only once. The sample comprised PBMCs or T cells enriched from blood (not recorded which). These receptors were taken from a woman in her thirties or forties with acute COVID-19.

The chain is built from TRBV6-4 and TRBJ2-4, with 7 bases identical to TRBD1. The V segment lost 2 bases and the J segment 1 base; nucleotides outside the gene matches: 5. The CDR3 runs to 16 residues. In germline, CDR1 is MRHNA, CDR2 SNTAGT. DNA for the CDR3: TGTGCCAGCAGTGACAGACAGGGAAGGGCCAAAAACATTCAGTACTTC. Translation: CASSDRQGRAKNIQYF.

The chain carries TRBV2 and TRBJ2-1; D may be TRBD1 (5 bases). V was shortened by 4 bases and J by 5 bases, with 6 bases between the two germline ends. CDR1 and CDR2 from the germline V gene are SNHLY and FYNNEI. This CDR3 is 12 amino acids long. CDR3 loop: CASSGQNNEQFF. As DNA, the CDR3 is TGTGCCAGCAGTGGACAGAACAATGAGCAGTTCTTC. Full variable domain (rest looked up from reference TRBV2 and TRBJ2-1): EPEVTQTPSHQVTQMGQEVILRCVPISNHLYFYWYRQILGQKVEFLVSFYNNEISEKSEIFDDQFSVERPDGSNFTLKIRSTKLEDSAMYFCASSGQNNEQFFGPGTRLTVL.

This clone came up once. The genes are TRBV5-1 and TRBJ2-7; 11 bases are a match to TRBD2. CDR1 SGHRS and CDR2 YFSETQ come from the germline V gene. J lost 0 bases, V lost 5 bases, and 10 bases had no gene match. This CDR3 region has 17 residues. The CDR3 is CASSTGTSGPSSYEQYF. Here the CDR3 DNA reads TGCGCCAGCAGTACCGGGACTAGCGGACCGAGCTCCTACGAGCAGTACTTC.

This clone was counted between two and nine times. The V gene is TRBV20-1, the J gene TRBJ2-7; 7 nucleotides line up with TRBD2. Germline CDR1 reads DFQATT; CDR2 reads SNEGSKA (reference sequence). V shed 3 bases and J 3 bases; nucleotides not matched to a gene: 8. This CDR3 has 14 amino acids. CDR3 bases: TGCAGTGCTAGTTTAGGGCGGGACTACTACGAGCAGTACTTC. Protein sequence: CSASLGRDYYEQYF.

V gene TRBV25-1 combines with J gene TRBJ2-1, with 7 nucleotides matching TRBD1. The CDR3 length is 12 residues. V dropped 6 bases and J dropped 8; count of bases not matched to a gene: 4. The germline CDR1 and CDR2 sequences are MGHDK and SYGVNS. CDR3 sequence: CASSPQGDEQFF. In nucleotides, the CDR3 is TGTGCCAGCAGCCCTCAGGGGGATGAGCAGTTCTTC.

Comment on this clone: The junction departs from the called germline gene at one end, perhaps through a read error. DNA for the CDR3: TGTGCCAGCAGCGTAGAGGCCACAGTCACTGAAGCTTTCTTT. This encodes CASSVEATVTEAFF. The V call is TRBV11-3, the J call TRBJ1-1; D call uncertain. CDR1 and CDR2 (germline): SGHNT, YENEEA. CDR3 length: 14 residues.

The J gene is TRBJ1-2, the V gene TRBV20-1; D may be TRBD1 (5 bases). CDR1 is DFQATT, CDR2 SNEGSKA, per germline (reference sequence). V shed 5 bases and J shed 6 bases, with 10 bases lying between them. The CDR3 consists of 11 residues. The CDR3, as DNA: TGCAGTGCTGGCGAACAGGATGGCTACACCTTC. It specifies CSAGEQDGYTF.

The chain is built from TRBV15 and TRBJ2-6; TRBD2 matches at 7 bases. The V gene's germline CDR1 is LNHNV and CDR2 YYDKDF (reference sequence). V was clipped by 3 bases and J by 0 bases; unmatched bases: 14. There are 20 residues in the CDR3. The CDR3 DNA is TGTGCCACCAGCAGTCGTGTCGCAGGGAGGGGATACTCTGGGGCCAACGTCCTGACTTTC. It codes for CATSSRVAGRGYSGANVLTF.

The chain links TRBV29-1 to TRBJ1-4, with D perhaps matching TRBD1 (5 bases). The CDR3 spans 13 residues. V was cut by 4 bases and J by 7 bases, with 13 bases left in between. The V gene's germline CDR1 is SQVTM and CDR2 ANQGSEA. This CDR3 is CSVATETLEKLFF. The CDR3 bases are TGCAGCGTTGCGACAGAGACGCTTGAAAAACTGTTTTTT. Together with reference TRBV29-1 and TRBJ1-4, the CDR3 gives the full variable domain: SAVISQKPSRDICQRGTSLTIQCQVDSQVTMMFWYRQQPGQSLTLIATANQGSEATYESGFVIDKFPISRPNLTFSTLTVSNMSPEDSSIYLCSVATETLEKLFFGSGTQLSVL.

This clone occurred a few times. This chain joins TRBV2 and TRBJ2-3, with 10 positions matching TRBD1. V lost 6 bases to trimming and J lost 4 bases; unmatched junction nucleotides: 10. The germline V gene encodes CDR1 SNHLY and CDR2 FYNNEI. This CDR3 spans 16 amino acids. The DNA of the CDR3 is TGTGCCAGCAGCGCCCTGGACAGGGGGAGCGCAGATACGCAGTATTTT. Its translation: CASSALDRGSADTQYF.

The rearrangement links TRBV7-2 to TRBJ2-5; TRBD2 might be the D (5 bases). The length of the CDR3 is 12 residues. V was shortened by 4 bases and J by 9 bases, with 12 bases between the two germline ends. Germline assignment: CDR1 SGHTA and CDR2 FQGNSA. In DNA form, the CDR3 reads TGTGCCAGCAGCTCTCCAACCGGGGCCCAGTACTTC. It encodes CASSSPTGAQYF.

The table lists this clone with a count of one. CDR3 coding DNA: TGCGCCAGCAGCCCCCGACAGGGGAGGGGTGAGGAGACCCAGTACTTC. The encoded protein is CASSPRQGRGEETQYF. V gene TRBV5-1 combines with J gene TRBJ2-5; a possible D gene is TRBD1 (8 bases). V shed 4 bases and J shed 5 bases, with 21 bases lying between them. The germline V gene has CDR1 SGHRS and CDR2 YFSETQ. The CDR3 is 16 amino acids.

The chain employs TRBV11-3 and TRBJ1-6; no definite D call. Trimming pared 0 bases from V and 9 bases from J, leaving 15 bases between. The germline V gene encodes CDR1 SGHNT and CDR2 YENEEA. This CDR3 contains 16 residues. CDR3 coding DNA: TGTGCCAGCAGCTTAGATCATTCACGCGGGTCTTCACCCCTCCACTTT. It specifies CASSLDHSRGSSPLHF.

The chain couples TRBV11-2 to TRBJ2-7, with a weak D call TRBD1 (6 bases). CDR3 length: 18 residues. Germline assignment: CDR1 SGHAT and CDR2 FQNNGV. Trimming took 0 bases from V and 0 from J, leaving 18 bases between them. The CDR3 sequence is CASSLDLTGKRSSYEQYF. The CDR3 nucleotides read TGTGCCAGCAGCTTAGATCTAACAGGGAAAAGGAGCTCCTACGAGCAGTACTTC. The variable domain in full, with the rest retrieved from reference TRBV11-2 and TRBJ2-7, is EAGVAQSPRYKIIEKRQSVAFWCNPISGHATLYWYQQILGQGPKLLIQFQNNGVVDDSQLPKDRFSAERLKGVDSTLKIQPAKLEDSAVYLCASSLDLTGKRSSYEQYFGPGTRLTVT.

For the CDR3, the DNA is TGCGCCAGCACAATCCAAGGGACTCCTTCCTACAATGAGCAGTTCTTC. This sequence encodes CASTIQGTPSYNEQFF. The chain links TRBV5-1 to TRBJ2-1; weak D call: TRBD2 (6 bases). CDR3 length equals 16 residues. The ends were cut back, 6 bases at V and 1 base at J, with 17 bases in the middle. Looked up from germline, CDR1 is SGHRS and CDR2 is YFSETQ.

The CDR3 loop is CASTLPGGGELFF. The CDR3 DNA sequence: TGTGCCAGCACCCTCCCCGGGGGCGGGGAGCTGTTTTTT. The chain carries TRBV6-5 and TRBJ2-2; D may be TRBD2 (6 bases). The CDR3 has 13 residues. Germline V gives CDR1 MNHEY, CDR2 SVGAGI. V gave up 7 bases and J gave up 7 bases, with 13 bases separating them.

This chain links TRBV29-1 with TRBJ2-1, with D possibly being TRBD2 (6 bases). V lost 7 bases and J lost 9, with 25 bases in between. The CDR3 spans 15 residues. Per the germline V gene, CDR1 is SQVTM and CDR2 is ANQGSEA. The CDR3, as DNA: TGCAGCGGGATTGAGGTCCCCGGGAGTTTGGCTGAGCAGTTCTTC. It is translated as CSGIEVPGSLAEQFF.

V usage is TRBV18 and J usage is TRBJ2-7; weak D call: TRBD1 (5 bases). The germline V gene encodes CDR1 KGHSH and CDR2 LQKENI. There are 12 residues in the CDR3. With 6 bases removed from V and 1 base from J, the gap between germline ends came to 7 bases. CDR3 DNA: TGTGCCAGCTCCAGGGAATCCTACGAGCAGTACTTC. Residues: CASSRESYEQYF.

This clone occurred a few times. The chain joins TRBV6-1 to TRBJ2-1; possibly TRBD1 for D (5 bases). V was pared by 1 base and J by 8 bases, with 18 bases between. The length of the CDR3 is 16 residues. The V gene's germline CDR1 is MNHNS and CDR2 SASEGT. The CDR3 nucleotides read TGTGCCAGCAGTGAAGGGGGCGGCGCAGGGTTACATGAGCAGTTCTTC. Protein sequence: CASSEGGGAGLHEQFF.

This clone was picked up one time. The chain employs TRBV6-5 and TRBJ2-3; 7 positions agree with TRBD1. The CDR3 consists of 15 residues. Germline CDR1 and CDR2: MNHEY and SVGAGI. J was trimmed by 4 bases and V by 0 bases; bases with no gene match: 4. The CDR3 DNA is TGTGCCAGCAGTTACTCGGGACAGCCATCAGATACGCAGTATTTT. This encodes CASSYSGQPSDTQYF.

The V gene is TRBV5-4, the J gene TRBJ2-1; tentative D call: TRBD2 (10 bases). Deletions cut 4 bases from V and 8 bases from J, with 31 bases between. The germline gives CDR1 SGHNT, CDR2 YYREEE (reference sequence). The length of the CDR3 is 19 residues. This CDR3 is CASSPRDRATSGPLDEQFF. The CDR3 nucleotides read TGTGCCAGCAGCCCCCGGGACAGGGCGACTAGCGGGCCTCTTGATGAGCAGTTCTTC.

V gene TRBV7-9 combines with J gene TRBJ1-1, with D possibly being TRBD1 (5 bases). The CDR3 extends over 13 amino acids. Per the germline V gene, CDR1 is SEHNR and CDR2 is FQNEAQ (reference sequence). V was cut by 3 bases and J by 2 bases, with 7 bases left in between. The CDR3 coding sequence is TGTGCCAGCAGCTTGGACACTAACACTGAAGCTTTCTTT. This codes for CASSLDTNTEAFF.

The V call is TRBV27, the J call TRBJ2-4, with TRBD2 matching over 8 bases. The CDR3 spans 15 residues. CDR1 and CDR2 (germline): MNHEY, SMNVEV (reference sequence). The V gene end was trimmed by 5 bases and the J gene end by 10 bases; junction bases not matched to a gene: 13. As DNA, the CDR3 is TGTGCCAGCAGTCCCCCCTCCGGGAGGGCCGATATTCAGTACTTC. Protein sequence: CASSPPSGRADIQYF.

The chain links TRBV19 to TRBJ1-2; 7 bases map to TRBD1. CDR1 LNHDA and CDR2 SQIVND come from the germline V gene (reference sequence). The CDR3 is 15 residues long. The trim removed 11 bases at V and 5 bases at J, leaving 17 bases unmatched. The CDR3 reads CAAYTQTGNGYGYTF. The CDR3 coding sequence is TGTGCCGCTTATACCCAGACAGGGAATGGTTATGGCTACACCTTC.

The V gene is TRBV5-1, the J gene TRBJ2-3, with 16 bases matching TRBD2. The junction had 10 bases not matched to a gene; V was cut back by 1 base and J by 5 bases. Germline CDR1 reads SGHRS; CDR2 reads YFSETQ. The CDR3 is 19 amino acids. The CDR3 nucleotides read TGCGCCAGCAGCTTGACCGGGACTAGCGGGAGGGCCCTCGAAGATACGCAGTATTTT. This translates into CASSLTGTSGRALEDTQYF.